This passage covers 26 T cell receptor beta chains from one sample sequenced in a study of T-cell reconstitution after alpha-beta-depleted transplantation in children. Construction of the TCRbeta library involved unique molecular identifiers. TCRdb analysed the PCR reads with MiXCR anew, one entry per CDR3 protein. This table holds 200,000 to 250,000 distinct CDR3 sequences, approximately 11% found once. Source: PBMCs, taken before TCRalphabeta/CD19-depleted stem cell transplant. All receptors come from a child under two years old with acute myeloid leukemia, due to receive a stem cell transplant.

The sample holds many counts of this clonotype. V gene TRBV27 combines with J gene TRBJ2-1; TRBD2 aligns across 8 bases. The junction had 11 bases not matched to a gene; V was cut back by 7 bases and J by 6 bases. The CDR3 totals 15 residues. Germline loops: CDR1 MNHEY, CDR2 SMNVEV (reference sequence). As DNA, the CDR3 is TGTGCCAGCAACACGGGGGGACTAGTAATCAATGAGCAGTTCTTC. Amino acid sequence: CASNTGGLVINEQFF.

This clonotype has ten or more counts. Here the CDR3 DNA reads TGTGCCAGCAGCTCCCGGACTAGCGGGAGTCATAACGAGCAGTACTTC. The encoded protein is CASSSRTSGSHNEQYF. The J gene is TRBJ2-7, the V gene TRBV7-2, with 13 bases fitting TRBD2. This CDR3 has 16 amino acids. Germline loops: CDR1 SGHTA, CDR2 FQGNSA. V shed 4 bases, J shed 5 bases, and the junction held 8 bases outside the gene matches.

In its sample, this clonotype was seen many times. The genes are TRBV7-3 and TRBJ2-2; D may be TRBD1 (6 bases). CDR3 length: 17 residues. Trimming stripped 5 bases from V and 4 bases from J, with 20 bases between. The germline CDR1 and CDR2 sequences are SGHTA and FQGTGA. The CDR3 sequence: CASSPHTGTTSTGELFF. The CDR3 DNA is TGTGCCAGCAGCCCTCATACCGGGACAACCTCCACCGGGGAGCTGTTTTTT.

The sample holds a few counts of this clonotype. This chain's CDR3 is CASSVVGVTNYGYTF. CDR3 coding DNA: TGTGCCAGTAGCGTCGTGGGGGTCACTAACTATGGCTACACCTTC. V is TRBV19 and J is TRBJ1-2, with D possibly being TRBD1 (5 bases). Germline lookup yields CDR1 LNHDA and CDR2 SQIVND (reference sequence). The CDR3 spans 15 residues. Trimming cost V 6 bases and J 0 bases, with 14 bases left between them.

This clonotype was seen many times. The V and J genes are TRBV2 and TRBJ2-2, with 7 bases matching TRBD1. The CDR3 extends over 14 amino acids. After removal of 5 bases from V and 4 bases from J, the junction contained 4 bases not matched to a gene. The germline V gene has CDR1 SNHLY and CDR2 FYNNEI. In nucleotides, the CDR3 is TGTGCCAGCAGTCGGACAGGAGGCACCGGGGAGCTGTTTTTT. Translating it yields CASSRTGGTGELFF.

In its sample, this clonotype was seen many times. This rearrangement joins TRBV7-3 to TRBJ2-7; 8 bases are a match to TRBD2. The ends lost 7 bases at V and 3 bases at J; junction bases unmatched: 8. The CDR3 covers 14 residues. The germline CDR1 and CDR2 sequences are SGHTA and FQGTGA. The CDR3 nucleotides read TGTGCCAGCATCACTAGCGGAGAGGACTACGAGCAGTACTTC. Protein product: CASITSGEDYEQYF.

This clonotype was counted at least ten times. V usage is TRBV5-1 and J usage is TRBJ1-1; the D gene is possibly TRBD1 (5 bases). This CDR3 has 16 amino acids. V was trimmed by 0 bases and J by 0 bases, leaving 12 bases between them. In germline, CDR1 is SGHRS, CDR2 YFSETQ. In nucleotides, the CDR3 is TGCGCCAGCAGCTTGGCCGGGGGTGGGATGAACACTGAAGCTTTCTTT. Residues: CASSLAGGGMNTEAFF.

This clonotype turned up a few times. This chain joins TRBV18 and TRBJ1-2, with D tentatively TRBD1 (5 bases). Germline V gene lookup returns CDR1 KGHSH and CDR2 LQKENI. This CDR3 has 18 residues. Between the trimmed V and J ends, which lost 4 bases and 7 bases, there was a span of 28 bases. CDR3 residues: CASSLYDDSSLPMAGYTF. The CDR3 coding sequence is TGTGCCAGCTCACTCTACGATGACAGCTCCCTCCCTATGGCTGGCTACACCTTC.

This clonotype was counted many times. V gene TRBV20-1 combines with J gene TRBJ2-1, with 10 bases fitting TRBD2. The trim removed 0 bases at V and 2 bases at J, leaving 4 bases unmatched. Germline assignment: CDR1 DFQATT and CDR2 SNEGSKA (reference sequence). This CDR3 comprises 16 residues. The CDR3 region is CSARELAGGPYNEQFF. The CDR3 DNA is TGCAGTGCTAGAGAATTAGCGGGGGGTCCCTACAATGAGCAGTTCTTC.

This clonotype is a singleton in its sample. The chain combines TRBV28 with TRBJ2-4; unclear D gene. This CDR3 is built from 16 residues. V shed 3 bases and J shed 4 bases, with 16 bases lying between them. The V gene's germline CDR1 is MDHEN and CDR2 SYDVKM. The DNA of the CDR3 is TGTGCCAGCAGTTTTTTAACAAGCGAACGAAAAAACATTCAGTACTTC. This encodes CASSFLTSERKNIQYF.

This clonotype was seen at least ten times. The rearrangement uses TRBV5-1 and TRBJ2-1, with TRBD1 as a possible D gene (6 bases). Trimming took 5 bases from V and 0 from J, leaving 12 bases between them. The CDR3 consists of 15 residues. Per the germline V gene, CDR1 is SGHRS and CDR2 is YFSETQ. The chain's CDR3 is CASSYGQSSYNEQFF. In DNA, the CDR3 is TGCGCCAGCAGTTATGGACAGAGCTCCTACAATGAGCAGTTCTTC.

The table lists this clonotype with many counts. This sequence joins TRBV12-3 or TRBV12-4 and TRBJ2-5, with a tentative D call TRBD2 (6 bases). V was shortened by 6 bases and J by 4 bases, with 15 bases between the two germline ends. This CDR3 comprises 14 residues. The CDR3, as DNA: TGTGCCAGCAGCCACGGAGGGCCTCTAGAGACCCAGTACTTC. Protein: CASSHGGPLETQYF.

This clonotype occurred many times. The chain is built from TRBV7-6 and TRBJ2-2; 10 positions agree with TRBD2. Germline CDR1 SGHVS, CDR2 FNYEAQ. The CDR3 contains 17 residues. The V gene end was trimmed by 1 base and the J gene end by 4 bases; junction bases not matched to a gene: 6. The CDR3 sequence is CASSLEAGGPGTGELFF. CDR3 DNA: TGTGCCAGCAGCTTAGAAGCGGGAGGGCCGGGCACCGGGGAGCTGTTTTTT.

This clonotype was observed many times. The CDR3 region is CSAQTGYEQYF. The CDR3 nucleotides read TGCAGTGCTCAGACGGGGTACGAGCAGTACTTC. The chain uses TRBV20-1 and TRBJ2-7; tentative D call: TRBD2 (5 bases). This CDR3 spans 11 amino acids. Looked up from germline, CDR1 is DFQATT and CDR2 is SNEGSKA (reference sequence). Trimming cost V 5 bases and J 4 bases, with 9 bases left between them.

The table lists this clonotype with many counts. V usage is TRBV7-9 and J usage is TRBJ2-1, with D perhaps given as TRBD1 or TRBD2 (5 bases each). The CDR3 runs to 16 residues. Germline-derived CDR1 and CDR2 are SEHNR and FQNEAQ (reference sequence). V was shortened by 3 bases and J by 0 bases, with 12 bases between the two germline ends. CDR3 sequence reads: CASSFRGRSSYNEQFF. CDR3 DNA: TGTGCCAGCAGCTTCCGGGGCCGGAGCTCCTACAATGAGCAGTTCTTC.

This clonotype appeared many times. This chain connects TRBV3-1 to TRBJ1-1, with a weak D call TRBD1 (5 bases). The CDR3 contains 14 residues. Germline assignment: CDR1 LGHDT and CDR2 YNNKEL (reference sequence). Trimming shortened V by 4 bases and J by 1 base, and 10 bases separated the two germline ends. In DNA, the CDR3 is TGTGCCAGCAGCCTCACCCAGGGGAACACTGAAGCTTTCTTT. Translated, it gives CASSLTQGNTEAFF.

This clonotype was seen repeatedly, ten times or more. The chain uses TRBV4-2 and TRBJ2-2; 13 bases are a match to TRBD2. Germline assignment: CDR1 LGHNA and CDR2 YNFKEQ. The CDR3 sequence is 17 residues long. V shed 2 bases and J 6 bases; nucleotides not matched to a gene: 6. The DNA for the CDR3 is TGTGCCAGCAGCCAAACCCCAGGACTAGCGGGAGCCGGGGAGCTGTTTTTT. As protein: CASSQTPGLAGAGELFF.

This clonotype was counted at least ten times. This chain connects TRBV9 to TRBJ1-2, with D possibly TRBD1 on 5 matching bases. Trimming shortened V by 0 bases and J by 4 bases, and 16 bases separated the two germline ends. The germline CDR1 and CDR2 sequences are SGDLS and YYNGEE. CDR3 length equals 16 residues. Written as DNA, the CDR3 is TGTGCCAGCAGCGTAGAAAGGGACCGCAATCTCTATGGCTACACCTTC. This sequence encodes CASSVERDRNLYGYTF.

This clonotype came up a few times. The chain is built from TRBV5-1 and TRBJ2-3; 9 bases map to TRBD2. Looked up from germline, CDR1 is SGHRS and CDR2 is YFSETQ. CDR3 length equals 16 residues. The V segment lost 5 bases and the J segment 3 bases; nucleotides outside the gene matches: 10. CDR3 in DNA: TGCGCCAGCAGATCATACGCGGGAGGGGATACAGATACGCAGTATTTT. Protein: CASRSYAGGDTDTQYF.

This clonotype has ten or more counts. The J gene is TRBJ2-7, the V gene TRBV6-5; tentative D call: TRBD1 (6 bases). This CDR3 is 15 amino acids long. V lost 5 bases and J lost 2, with 16 bases in between. The germline V gene encodes CDR1 MNHEY and CDR2 SVGAGI. The CDR3 is CASSNQGTQTYEQYF. DNA for the CDR3: TGTGCCAGCAGTAACCAGGGGACGCAGACCTACGAGCAGTACTTC.

This clonotype appeared a few times. The rearrangement links TRBV30 to TRBJ1-2; 9 nucleotides match TRBD1. Trimming took 7 bases from V and 8 from J; bases not matched to a gene: 8. The CDR3 has 12 amino acids. From germline, CDR1 is GTSNPN and CDR2 SVGIG (reference sequence). The CDR3 DNA reads as TGTGCCTCCTCAGACAGGGGGGAAGGCTACACCTTC. Residues: CASSDRGEGYTF. Full variable domain (rest looked up from reference TRBV30 and TRBJ1-2): SQTIHQWPATLVQPVGSPLSLECTVEGTSNPNLYWYRQAAGRGLQLLFYSVGIGQISSEVPQNLSASRPQDRQFILSSKKLLLSDSGFYLCASSDRGEGYTFGSGTRLTVV.

The chain carries TRBV28 and TRBJ1-1; 8 nucleotides align to TRBD1. J gave up 0 bases and V 6 bases, and 6 bases lay outside the gene matches. This CDR3 comprises 15 residues. Germline CDR1 and CDR2: MDHEN and SYDVKM. DNA for the CDR3: TGTGCCAGCAGCCTCAGGGGGCGAGTGAACACTGAAGCTTTCTTT. This sequence encodes CASSLRGRVNTEAFF.

This clonotype was detected many times. The chain combines TRBV4-1 with TRBJ2-3; D ambiguous. CDR3 size: 13 residues. V was trimmed by 1 base and J by 7 bases, leaving 9 bases between them. Per the germline V gene, CDR1 is MGHRA and CDR2 is YSYEKL. The CDR3 loop reads CASSQVPTYTQYF. As DNA, the CDR3 is TGCGCCAGCAGCCAAGTCCCGACTTATACGCAGTATTTT.

There are many counts of this clonotype. The chain is built from TRBV5-4 and TRBJ2-2, with 14 nucleotides matching TRBD2. This CDR3 has 19 residues. V was pared by 0 bases and J by 6 bases, with 10 bases of the junction left unmatched. The germline gives CDR1 SGHNT, CDR2 YYREEE (reference sequence). The CDR3 region is CASSLGLAGGPGLAGELFF. The CDR3 DNA sequence: TGTGCCAGCAGCTTGGGACTAGCGGGGGGGCCTGGTTTGGCCGGGGAGCTGTTTTTT.

This clonotype was counted at least ten times. The chain has TRBV5-1 and TRBJ1-4; the D is unclear. The length of the CDR3 is 14 residues. V was shortened by 1 base and J by 4 bases, with 8 bases between the two germline ends. CDR1 SGHRS and CDR2 YFSETQ come from the germline V gene. For the CDR3, the DNA is TGCGCCAGCAGCTTGAGGACCGGTAATGAAAAACTGTTTTTT. Translated, it gives CASSLRTGNEKLFF.

This clonotype showed up many times. The rearrangement joins TRBV5-1 to TRBJ2-2; 11 bases agree with TRBD2. The CDR3 contains 15 residues. The V gene end was trimmed by 2 bases and the J gene end by 5 bases; junction bases not matched to a gene: 2. Germline V gives CDR1 SGHRS, CDR2 YFSETQ. CDR3 nucleotides: TGCGCCAGCAGCTTACTAGCGGGGGAAACCGGGGAGCTGTTTTTT. Encoded protein: CASSLLAGETGELFF.